Presented here are 29 T cell receptor beta chains from one specimen sequenced in a study of T cell clonotyping in hematopoietic cell transplantation. Sequenced by immunoSEQ multiplex PCR; TCRdb stores in-frame clones only, minus some. The sample holds approximately 80,000 clones, about 95% seen once. Regarding time point: recipient sample about 28 days before transplant, after cytoreduction. The starting material was peripheral blood mononuclear cells, obtained before stem cell transplant. The receptors stem from a woman aged 45-65 years with acute myeloid leukemia. Some clones in this sample may be carry-over from other donors' samples.

The chain recombines TRBV27 with TRBJ2-6; D is uncertain. The CDR3 runs to 16 residues. Germline loops: CDR1 MNHEY, CDR2 SMNVEV (reference sequence). Trimming removed 5 bases at V and 4 bases at J, with 15 bases between. The DNA for the CDR3 is TGTGCCAGCAGTACCCCTCTTAGGACGGGGGCCAACGTCCTGACTTTC. This translates into CASSTPLRTGANVLTF.

The rearrangement links TRBV11-2 to TRBJ2-3, with D perhaps matching TRBD2 (7 bases). This CDR3 has 15 amino acids. The germline V gene has CDR1 SGHAT and CDR2 FQNNGV. V lost 5 bases and J lost 5, with 17 bases in between. Here the CDR3 DNA reads TGTGCCAGCAGCCCTCGGGGGGCGCAGAAAGATACGCAGTATTTT. It codes for CASSPRGAQKDTQYF.

V is TRBV7-2 and J is TRBJ1-6; D unclear. Germline V gene lookup returns CDR1 SGHTA and CDR2 FQGNSA. V lost 1 base and J 10 bases, leaving 5 bases between the germline ends. The CDR3 has 12 residues. The CDR3 reads CASSLEVSPLHF. CDR3 nucleotides: TGTGCCAGCAGCTTAGAGGTCTCACCCCTCCACTTT.

This sequence joins TRBV6-1 and TRBJ1-5, with 7 bases identical to TRBD1. Trimming at V came to 5 bases and at J to 6 bases, leaving 4 bases not matched to a gene. Germline V gives CDR1 MNHNS, CDR2 SASEGT. The CDR3 is 13 amino acids. The CDR3 sequence: CASSPTGAQPQHF. The CDR3, as DNA: TGTGCCAGCAGTCCTACAGGGGCTCAGCCCCAGCATTTT.

V and J are TRBV2 and TRBJ2-2; 9 bases line up with TRBD2. The CDR3 runs to 18 residues. Germline V gene sequence: CDR1 SNHLY, CDR2 FYNNEI. With 6 bases clipped from V and 6 bases from J, the junction kept 17 bases outside the gene matches. This CDR3 is CASRTSPLAGTKAGELFF. The CDR3 DNA is TGTGCCAGCAGGACCTCCCCGCTAGCGGGGACTAAGGCCGGGGAGCTGTTTTTT. Using reference TRBV2 and TRBJ2-2 for the parts outside the CDR3, the full variable domain is EPEVTQTPSHQVTQMGQEVILRCVPISNHLYFYWYRQILGQKVEFLVSFYNNEISEKSEIFDDQFSVERPDGSNFTLKIRSTKLEDSAMYFCASRTSPLAGTKAGELFFGEGSRLTVL.

The rearrangement uses TRBV27 and TRBJ2-3; the D gene is possibly TRBD2 (5 bases). The CDR3 covers 15 residues. The germline CDR1 and CDR2 sequences are MNHEY and SMNVEV (reference sequence). The V end was cut by 5 bases, the J end by 2 bases, with 14 bases between. The DNA of the CDR3 is TGTGCCAGCAGTCAATCCCCCGGGGACACAGATACGCAGTATTTT. Translation gives CASSQSPGDTDTQYF.

This clone appeared once. The J gene is TRBJ2-7, the V gene TRBV27, with a possible D match to TRBD1 (7 bases). The CDR3 loop spans 14 amino acids. V shed 7 bases and J shed 1 base, with 14 bases lying between them. Germline CDR1 and CDR2: MNHEY and SMNVEV (reference sequence). CDR3 amino acids: CASTPQGGSYEQYF. CDR3 DNA sequence: TGTGCCAGCACCCCTCAGGGGGGTTCCTACGAGCAGTACTTC.

J is TRBJ2-2 and V is TRBV28, with 10 bases matching TRBD1. The CDR3 covers 16 residues. The V gene end was trimmed by 6 bases and the J gene end by 1 base; junction bases not matched to a gene: 5. The germline gives CDR1 MDHEN, CDR2 SYDVKM. The CDR3: CASRGQGTVNTGELFF. The CDR3 nucleotides read TGTGCCAGCAGGGGACAGGGGACTGTGAACACCGGGGAGCTGTTTTTT.

V is TRBV5-1 and J is TRBJ2-1; D possibly corresponds to TRBD2 (6 bases). The V end lost 7 bases, the J end lost 0 bases, and 17 bases lay between the germline ends. This CDR3 contains 16 residues. The germline CDR1 and CDR2 sequences are SGHRS and YFSETQ. DNA for the CDR3: TGCGCCAGCGGTCAGACTAGTTCGAGCTCCTACAATGAGCAGTTCTTC. This gives the protein CASGQTSSSSYNEQFF.

The V and J genes are TRBV4-1 and TRBJ1-5; D might be TRBD1 (5 bases). The V and J ends lost 4 bases and 6 bases respectively, with 16 bases between them. CDR1 MGHRA and CDR2 YSYEKL come from the germline V gene. This CDR3 contains 15 residues. CDR3 region: CASSLSSGGVQPQHF. CDR3 DNA: TGCGCCAGCAGCCTCTCTTCTGGAGGGGTTCAGCCCCAGCATTTT.

V is TRBV13 and J is TRBJ2-1; 9 nucleotides match TRBD2. Germline CDR1 reads PRHDT; CDR2 reads FYEKMQ (reference sequence). The CDR3 length is 16 residues. The V segment lost 3 bases and the J segment 0 bases; nucleotides outside the gene matches: 3. The CDR3 region is CASSFSGGHSYNEQFF. The CDR3 coding sequence is TGTGCCAGCAGCTTTAGCGGGGGCCACTCCTACAATGAGCAGTTCTTC.

V is TRBV27 and J is TRBJ1-2, with TRBD1 matching over 7 bases. In germline, CDR1 is MNHEY, CDR2 SMNVEV (reference sequence). The V and J ends lost 3 bases and 8 bases, in that order; junction bases with no gene match: 12. The CDR3 has 15 residues. The CDR3 reads CASSFDRVQSDGYTF. In DNA form, the CDR3 reads TGTGCCAGCAGTTTTGACAGGGTTCAGTCAGACGGCTACACCTTC.

The V call is TRBV6-5, the J call TRBJ1-1, with 8 bases that match TRBD1. CDR1 MNHEY and CDR2 SVGAGI come from the germline V gene. CDR3 size: 15 residues. V lost 8 bases and J lost 1; bases outside the gene matches: 9. For the CDR3, the DNA is TGTGCCAGCCAGACAGGGGCGGTCGGGAACACTGAAGCTTTCTTT. Translating gives CASQTGAVGNTEAFF.

The chain links TRBV7-9 to TRBJ2-7; 11 bases match TRBD1. The V and J ends lost 4 bases and 3 bases, in that order; junction bases with no gene match: 8. Germline V gene sequence: CDR1 SEHNR, CDR2 FQNEAQ (reference sequence). The CDR3 spans 16 residues. For the CDR3, the DNA is TGTGCCAGCAGCTATGAATTCGGGACAGGGGGCTACGAGCAGTACTTC. It is translated as CASSYEFGTGGYEQYF.

This chain joins TRBV7-6 and TRBJ2-7; D remains ambiguous. Germline V gives CDR1 SGHVS, CDR2 FNYEAQ. V was clipped by 5 bases and J by 1 base, with 9 bases between them. The CDR3 runs 13 residues. CDR3 loop: CASSAPTSYEQYF. The CDR3 coding sequence is TGTGCCAGCAGCGCCCCGACTTCCTACGAGCAGTACTTC.

The chain is built from TRBV25-1 and TRBJ2-3; possibly TRBD1 for D (6 bases). Germline V lookup: CDR1 MGHDK, CDR2 SYGVNS. With 9 bases removed from V and 6 bases from J, the gap between germline ends came to 19 bases. The CDR3 has 14 amino acids. CDR3 sequence reads: CASARDNTRDTQYF. Here the CDR3 DNA reads TGTGCCAGTGCCCGGGACAACACCCGGGATACGCAGTATTTT.

The rearrangement links TRBV29-1 to TRBJ1-1; possible D gene TRBD1, 5 bases. Per germline, CDR1 SQVTM and CDR2 ANQGSEA. The germline V and J ends were trimmed by 4 bases and 1 base, with 13 bases remaining between them. The CDR3 extends over 14 amino acids. The CDR3 sequence is CSVGRVQANTEAFF. Written as DNA, the CDR3 is TGCAGCGTTGGCAGGGTTCAGGCGAACACTGAAGCTTTCTTT.

This clone is a singleton in its sample. The V gene is TRBV4-2, the J gene TRBJ2-1; D is unclear. V lost 3 bases to trimming and J lost 2 bases, with 8 bases between them. CDR1 is LGHNA and CDR2 is YNFKEQ in the germline V gene. CDR3 length: 14 amino acids. The CDR3 DNA reads as TGTGCCAGCAGCCATCAAAGCGCCTACAATGAGCAGTTCTTC. Protein sequence: CASSHQSAYNEQFF.

The rearrangement links TRBV6-5 to TRBJ1-2, with 8 bases matching TRBD1. Germline values: CDR1 MNHEY, CDR2 SVGAGI. The CDR3 loop spans 12 amino acids. Trimming took 6 bases from V and 12 from J; bases not matched to a gene: 9. DNA for the CDR3: TGTGCCAGCAGCTCCCCGGACAGGGCCCACACCTTC. Translation gives CASSSPDRAHTF.

The rearrangement uses TRBV28 and TRBJ1-2, with D hard to call. V was shortened by 6 bases and J by 2 bases, with 10 bases between the two germline ends. The germline gives CDR1 MDHEN, CDR2 SYDVKM. This CDR3 region has 13 residues. CDR3 in amino acids: CASSPPQNYGYTF. In nucleotides, the CDR3 is TGTGCCAGCAGCCCCCCTCAAAACTATGGCTACACCTTC.

The chain employs TRBV29-1 and TRBJ2-7; possibly TRBD2 for D (5 bases). V dropped 4 bases and J dropped 2 bases, with 12 bases sitting between them. This CDR3 has 13 amino acids. CDR1 is SQVTM and CDR2 is ANQGSEA in the germline V gene. CDR3 DNA: TGCAGCGTTGGTCCGGGGAACACCTACGAGCAGTACTTC. Encoded protein: CSVGPGNTYEQYF.

The chain is built from TRBV30 and TRBJ2-7, with TRBD2 matching over 8 bases. Trimming took 2 bases from V and 6 from J; bases not matched to a gene: 6. The CDR3 contains 13 residues. Germline CDR1 reads GTSNPN; CDR2 reads SVGIG (reference sequence). In DNA, the CDR3 is TGTGCCTGGAGTACGAGCCGGGGGGGCGAGCAGTACTTC. Amino acids: CAWSTSRGGEQYF.

This chain connects TRBV7-2 to TRBJ1-5, with 7 bases lining up with TRBD1. The junction had 6 bases not matched to a gene; V was cut back by 3 bases and J by 1 base. The CDR3 consists of 16 residues. Germline V gene lookup returns CDR1 SGHTA and CDR2 FQGNSA. The CDR3 bases are TGTGCCAGCAGCTTGTGGGCGGGACAGAGCAATCAGCCCCAGCATTTT. It encodes CASSLWAGQSNQPQHF.

V and J are TRBV5-1 and TRBJ2-7; 9 positions agree with TRBD1. Germline-derived CDR1 and CDR2 are SGHRS and YFSETQ. The CDR3 extends over 14 amino acids. V gave up 3 bases and J gave up 5 bases; unmatched junction bases: 6. The CDR3 sequence is CASSSGTGFHEQYF. The CDR3 nucleotides are TGCGCCAGCAGCTCCGGGACAGGGTTCCACGAGCAGTACTTC.

The genes are TRBV19 and TRBJ2-7; possible D gene TRBD1, 5 bases. CDR1 is LNHDA, CDR2 SQIVND, per germline (reference sequence). V dropped 6 bases and J dropped 3 bases, with 6 bases sitting between them. This CDR3 is built from 11 residues. CDR3: CASSDSYEQYF. The CDR3 DNA is TGTGCCAGTAGCGACAGCTACGAGCAGTACTTC.

This clone was seen once. The chain combines TRBV9 with TRBJ2-1; D is ambiguous. Germline CDR1 reads SGDLS; CDR2 reads YYNGEE. The CDR3 has 15 amino acids. V was pared by 0 bases and J by 1 base, with 8 bases between. The CDR3 loop reads CASSVVGVSYNEQFF. The CDR3, as DNA: TGTGCCAGCAGCGTAGTTGGGGTATCCTACAATGAGCAGTTCTTC.

This chain joins TRBV7-9 and TRBJ2-7, with 10 bases lining up with TRBD1. Trimming removed 4 bases from V and 0 bases from J; junction bases left unmatched: 3. The CDR3 sequence is 15 residues long. Per germline, CDR1 SEHNR and CDR2 FQNEAQ (reference sequence). CDR3 sequence: CASSSTGGLSYEQYF. CDR3 nucleotide sequence: TGTGCCAGCAGCTCGACAGGGGGCCTCTCCTACGAGCAGTACTTC.

The rearrangement uses TRBV2 and TRBJ2-7, with 7 bases aligning to TRBD1. J was trimmed by 5 bases and V by 7 bases; bases with no gene match: 14. The CDR3 covers 15 residues. Germline CDR1 SNHLY, CDR2 FYNNEI. The CDR3 reads CASKTSPTGAHEQYF. The DNA of the CDR3 is TGTGCCAGCAAGACGAGTCCCACAGGGGCCCACGAGCAGTACTTC. Complete variable domain (other parts from reference TRBV2 and TRBJ2-7): EPEVTQTPSHQVTQMGQEVILRCVPISNHLYFYWYRQILGQKVEFLVSFYNNEISEKSEIFDDQFSVERPDGSNFTLKIRSTKLEDSAMYFCASKTSPTGAHEQYFGPGTRLTVT.

The chain carries TRBV27 and TRBJ2-7; D remains unclear. The CDR3 spans 14 residues. V was pared by 2 bases and J by 4 bases, with 12 bases between. The germline CDR1 and CDR2 sequences are MNHEY and SMNVEV (reference sequence). The CDR3 reads CASSLDFSAYEQYF. The DNA for the CDR3 is TGTGCCAGCAGTTTAGACTTTAGTGCGTACGAGCAGTACTTC.